This section outlines one T cell receptor (beta chain) sequence together with its context. The target antigen is unknown. CDR1 and CDR2 (germline): MNHNS, SASEGT. With V trimmed by 7 bases and J by 0 bases, 4 bases remained unmatched. The CDR3 consists of 14 residues. From the reads, TCRdb called clonotypes with MiXCR, one entry per CDR3 protein. The repertoire consists of fewer than 400,000 distinct CDR3 sequences, with around 18% occurring once and the leading ten covering less than 9.5%. This sample stems from a study of T cell repertoires in cytomegalovirus infection. Study at large: Evidence of both CMV infection and a matching HLA type came from public TCR beta signatures. General study findings and limits: Ex vivo responses were dominated by HLA-C-restricted CMV-specific TCR beta clonotypes. Cumulative frequency (of public TCR beta family members) identified carriers of CMV plus the relevant HLA.

The TCR sequence derives from a human donor in good health (CMV status not recorded). Some clones in this sample may be carry-over from other donors' samples. The sample was PBMCs. This sequence joins TRBV6-1 and TRBJ2-3, with 7 bases matching TRBD1. CDR3 in DNA: TGTGCCAGCACTGACAGGGCGAGCACAGATACGCAGTATTTT. Translated: CASTDRASTDTQYF.